A single sample gave rise to the 20 T cell receptor beta chains below, sequenced in a study. TCRdb analysed the 5' RACE reads with MiXCR anew, one entry per CDR3 protein. The profile covers 9,500 to 13,000 distinct CDR3 sequences, with about half appearing a single time and under 15% taken by the ten largest. The sequenced sample consisted of tumor-infiltrating naive CD4+ T cells sorted from the breast tumor. Subset here: naive CD4+ T cells, CD4+CD45RA+CD25-. These receptors originate from a female donor with breast cancer.

This clonotype was found a few times. One end of the junction is discordant with germline, which a read error may explain. The chain joins TRBV7-3 to TRBJ2-5; the match to TRBD2 covers 8 bases. The length of the CDR3 is 15 residues. CDR1 is SGHTA and CDR2 is FQGTGA in the germline V gene. As DNA, the CDR3 is TGTGCCAACAGCCGCAGCGGGGGTGGCGGACAGACCCAGTACTTC. Translation: CANSRSGGGGQTQYF.

The chain uses TRBV20-1 and TRBJ2-2; possibly TRBD1 or TRBD2 for D (5 bases each). CDR1 and CDR2 from the germline V gene are DFQATT and SNEGSKA (reference sequence). With 2 bases removed from V and 5 bases from J, the gap between germline ends came to 18 bases. This CDR3 spans 16 amino acids. DNA of the CDR3: TGCAGTGCTAGATCCACCCAGGGAGTTGGGACCGGGGAGCTGTTTTTT. Its translation is CSARSTQGVGTGELFF.

V usage is TRBV6-5 and J usage is TRBJ1-5; 8 bases map to TRBD1. Germline V gives CDR1 MNHEY, CDR2 SVGAGI. The V segment lost 6 bases and the J segment 7 bases; nucleotides outside the gene matches: 11. The CDR3 is 15 amino acids. The chain's CDR3 is CASSPDRGRGQPQHF. The CDR3 coding sequence is TGTGCCAGCAGCCCTGACAGGGGTCGGGGGCAGCCCCAGCATTTT.

The chain's CDR3 is CSVEVGYASIGTDTQYF. DNA of the CDR3: TGCAGCGTTGAGGTCGGTTATGCCTCCATCGGCACAGATACGCAGTATTTT. The gene calls are TRBV29-1 and TRBJ2-3; D is unresolved. This CDR3 is built from 17 residues. The V gene's germline CDR1 is SQVTM and CDR2 ANQGSEA. V was clipped by 3 bases and J by 1 base, with 20 bases between them.

This clonotype was observed a few times. The rearrangement uses TRBV4-2 and TRBJ2-1; 14 bases map to TRBD2. This CDR3 comprises 17 residues. J gave up 7 bases and V 5 bases, and 10 bases lay outside the gene matches. Germline CDR1 and CDR2: LGHNA and YNFKEQ. The CDR3 spells CASSAQEGLAGANEQFF. The DNA of the CDR3 is TGTGCCAGCAGCGCCCAAGAGGGACTAGCGGGAGCAAATGAGCAGTTCTTC.

The gene calls are TRBV12-3 or TRBV12-4 and TRBJ2-5; D not resolved. The CDR3 has 13 residues. The ends were cut back, 4 bases at V and 5 bases at J, with 11 bases in the middle. The CDR3 bases are TGTGCCAGCAGTTCCAGTGTGGGGGAGACCCAGTACTTC. This gives the protein CASSSSVGETQYF.

V and J are TRBV20-1 and TRBJ1-1; TRBD1 matches at 7 bases. CDR3 length equals 14 residues. Trimming removed 2 bases from V and 2 bases from J; junction bases left unmatched: 5. Per the germline V gene, CDR1 is DFQATT and CDR2 is SNEGSKA (reference sequence). The CDR3 protein is CSARRDRANTEAFF. DNA for the CDR3: TGCAGTGCTAGAAGAGACAGGGCAAACACTGAAGCTTTCTTT.

This clonotype turned up a few times. This chain joins TRBV12-3 or TRBV12-4 and TRBJ2-1; D might be TRBD1 (6 bases). V gave up 3 bases and J gave up 9 bases, with 12 bases separating them. The CDR3 length is 13 residues. The CDR3 DNA sequence: TGTGCCAGCAGTTTCTCAGGGGAAAGTGAGCAGTTCTTC. This translates into CASSFSGESEQFF.

This sequence joins TRBV7-8 and TRBJ1-2; TRBD1 aligns across 10 bases. Germline V gives CDR1 SGHVS, CDR2 FQNEAQ. The junction had 7 bases not matched to a gene; V was cut back by 4 bases and J by 5 bases. The CDR3 covers 15 residues. This CDR3 reads CASSSGTGVTYGYTF. The CDR3 DNA is TGTGCCAGCAGCTCGGGGACAGGGGTGACGTATGGCTACACCTTC.

The rearrangement joins TRBV4-2 to TRBJ1-3; D unresolved. Germline loops: CDR1 LGHNA, CDR2 YNFKEQ. Deletions cut 0 bases from V and 0 bases from J, with 6 bases between. CDR3 length: 15 residues. The DNA for the CDR3 is TGTGCCAGCAGCCAAGATGCCGTCTCTGGAAACACCATATATTTT. Translating gives CASSQDAVSGNTIYF.

The chain is built from TRBV20-1 and TRBJ2-1; 10 nucleotides match TRBD2. CDR1 DFQATT and CDR2 SNEGSKA come from the germline V gene (reference sequence). V shed 2 bases, J shed 8 bases, and the junction held 9 bases outside the gene matches. There are 15 residues in the CDR3. For the CDR3, the DNA is TGCAGTGCTAGACCCGGACTAGCGGTTTTCGATGAGCAGTTCTTC. Protein sequence: CSARPGLAVFDEQFF.

This sequence joins TRBV18 and TRBJ1-5, with no clear D. Germline CDR1 is KGHSH and CDR2 is LQKENI. The length of the CDR3 is 16 residues. The V end was cut by 8 bases, the J end by 0 bases, with 17 bases between. This CDR3 is CASQWVLVFSNQPQHF. DNA of the CDR3: TGTGCCAGCCAATGGGTTCTGGTTTTTAGCAATCAGCCCCAGCATTTT.

This sequence joins TRBV29-1 and TRBJ1-2, with 7 bases aligning to TRBD1. With V trimmed by 5 bases and J by 11 bases, 8 bases remained unmatched. Germline V gene data show CDR1 as SQVTM and CDR2 as ANQGSEA. The CDR3 has 11 amino acids. The CDR3 DNA is TGCAGCGTTACCGTAACAGGGGATTACACCTTC. Protein sequence: CSVTVTGDYTF.

This clonotype was counted only a few times. The V and J genes are TRBV28 and TRBJ1-1; D unresolved. This CDR3 is built from 14 residues. V lost 6 bases to trimming and J lost 0 bases, with 11 bases between them. Germline V CDR1 and CDR2: MDHEN, SYDVKM. The CDR3 region has the DNA TGTGCCAGCAGCACTTGGGGAATGAACACTGAAGCTTTCTTT. This encodes CASSTWGMNTEAFF.

The J gene is TRBJ1-5, the V gene TRBV21-1; the table's TRBD1 call for D was not verified on the DNA. TRBV21-1 represents a pseudogene. The CDR3 spans 14 residues. In DNA form, the CDR3 reads TGTGCCAGCAGCAGCGACAGTTTAGGCCAGCCCCAGCATTTT. As protein: CASSSDSLGQPQHF.

The gene calls are TRBV20-1 and TRBJ2-7; D might be TRBD2 (6 bases). V lost 3 bases to trimming and J lost 1 base, with 7 bases between them. CDR1 DFQATT and CDR2 SNEGSKA come from the germline V gene (reference sequence). This CDR3 contains 12 residues. As DNA, the CDR3 is TGCAGTGCTAGTAGCGGTTCCTACGAGCAGTACTTC. It specifies CSASSGSYEQYF.

A note on this clonotype: Sequence at one end of the junction differs from germline and may be a read error. The chain couples TRBV6-2 or TRBV6-3 to TRBJ1-5, with a tentative D call TRBD1 (6 bases). This CDR3 is built from 15 residues. Per the germline V gene, CDR1 is MNHEY and CDR2 is SVGEGT. CDR3 DNA sequence: TGTGCCAGCGGTTACTCTGGGGGGCTCGATCAGCCCCAGCATTTT. Protein: CASGYSGGLDQPQHF.

The V gene is TRBV6-5, the J gene TRBJ2-7; D is unresolved. CDR1 is MNHEY and CDR2 is SVGAGI in the germline V gene. The V and J ends lost 9 bases and 4 bases respectively, with 16 bases between them. This CDR3 contains 13 residues. CDR3 bases: TGTGCCAGTTGGCGCATGACCCGATACGAGCAGTACGTC. Translating gives CASWRMTRYEQYV.

The gene calls are TRBV20-1 and TRBJ2-5; TRBD2 agrees at 9 bases. This CDR3 spans 13 amino acids. Trimming removed 7 bases from V and 1 base from J; junction bases left unmatched: 4. CDR1 and CDR2 (germline): DFQATT, SNEGSKA (reference sequence). CDR3 residues: CSVTSGLQETQYF. The CDR3 nucleotides read TGCAGTGTAACTAGCGGGCTCCAAGAGACCCAGTACTTC.

Points on this clonotype: Germline is not matched at one junction end, which may reflect a read error. This sequence joins TRBV29-1 and TRBJ2-1, with 7 bases that match TRBD2. From germline, CDR1 is SQVTM and CDR2 ANQGSEA. This CDR3 region has 17 residues. The CDR3 spells CSVGLRRLASSYNERFF. The CDR3 DNA reads as TGCAGCGTTGGGTTGAGGCGACTAGCCAGCTCCTACAATGAGCGGTTCTTC.